The 12 T cell receptor beta chains below all came from one sample that was sequenced in a study of T cell repertoires in cytomegalovirus infection (dated by TCRdb to between 2018 and 2021). Instrument used: Illumina HiSeq 1500. In-frame beta chains were kept once TCRdb had trimmed the public reads at Q25 with fastp and called clones with MiXCR. Every CDR3 protein is listed once, alongside the most common genes and DNA of its rows. The table for this sample lists 200,000 to 300,000 distinct CDR3 sequences; about 5.9% of them were counted only once. The ten largest clonotypes hold under 7% of the sample. The sample was PBMCs. The receptors come from a human donor in good health (CMV status not recorded). Some clones in this sample may be carry-over from other donors' samples.

This clonotype came up many times. The chain combines TRBV29-1 with TRBJ2-5; 7 bases map to TRBD1. This CDR3 has 14 residues. Per germline, CDR1 SQVTM and CDR2 ANQGSEA. The CDR3 protein is CSHPSGQVGETQYF. The CDR3 bases are TGCAGTCACCCATCCGGACAGGTTGGGGAGACCCAGTACTTC.

This clonotype has just a few counts. The chain employs TRBV10-3 and TRBJ2-2, with TRBD2 matching over 10 bases. Germline values: CDR1 ENHRY, CDR2 SYGVKD. The CDR3 extends over 16 amino acids. Germline trimming cut 2 bases from V and 4 bases from J; bases unmatched to any gene: 4. The chain's CDR3 is CAISENSGGITGELFF. In nucleotides, the CDR3 is TGTGCCATCAGTGAGAATAGCGGGGGGATCACCGGGGAGCTGTTTTTT.

This clonotype was recorded many times. J is TRBJ1-1 and V is TRBV20-1; 7 nucleotides line up with TRBD1. Trimming took 5 bases from V and 4 from J; bases not matched to a gene: 13. The CDR3 has 15 residues. Germline CDR1 DFQATT, CDR2 SNEGSKA (reference sequence). Here the CDR3 reads CSAPPAGGSFTEAFF. DNA of the CDR3: TGCAGTGCTCCCCCCGCAGGGGGAAGTTTCACTGAAGCTTTCTTT.

This clonotype was seen ten or more times. The chain employs TRBV6-1 and TRBJ2-5, with D possibly TRBD2 on 7 matching bases. Deletions cut 10 bases from V and 4 bases from J, with 19 bases between. This CDR3 comprises 14 residues. Germline V lookup: CDR1 MNHNS, CDR2 SASEGT. The CDR3 coding sequence is TGTGCCATCCAACGGACGGGGGGCTCAGAGACCCAGTACTTC. Protein sequence: CAIQRTGGSETQYF.

This clonotype was observed at least ten times. The chain uses TRBV9 and TRBJ1-6, with a possible D match to TRBD1 (5 bases). The germline V gene has CDR1 SGDLS and CDR2 YYNGEE. Trimming pared 0 bases from V and 6 bases from J, leaving 10 bases between. This CDR3 comprises 15 residues. CDR3 region: CASSVDGGFNSPLHF. DNA for the CDR3: TGTGCCAGCAGCGTAGATGGGGGATTTAATTCACCCCTCCACTTT.

This clonotype has a count of ten or more. V is TRBV13 and J is TRBJ2-2; the match to TRBD2 covers 8 bases. The CDR3 is 17 amino acids. J gave up 7 bases and V 5 bases, and 15 bases lay outside the gene matches. Per the germline V gene, CDR1 is PRHDT and CDR2 is FYEKMQ (reference sequence). The CDR3 DNA reads as TGTGCCAGCAGCCCACCCCTACTAGCGGACGGAATCGGGGAGCTGTTTTTT. This translates into CASSPPLLADGIGELFF. The variable domain in full, with the rest retrieved from reference TRBV13 and TRBJ2-2, is AAGVIQSPRHLIKEKRETATLKCYPIPRHDTVYWYQQGPGQDPQFLISFYEKMQSDKGSIPDRFSAQQFSDYHSELNMSSLELGDSALYFCASSPPLLADGIGELFFGEGSRLTVL.

This clonotype showed up many times. The J gene is TRBJ2-5, the V gene TRBV9; 7 nucleotides match TRBD2. The J segment lost 4 bases and the V segment lost 0 bases, leaving 6 bases of the junction unmatched. The germline CDR1 and CDR2 sequences are SGDLS and YYNGEE. This CDR3 has 15 residues. CDR3 residues: CASSVGGGEAETQYF. The CDR3 nucleotides are TGTGCCAGCAGCGTAGGCGGGGGAGAGGCAGAGACCCAGTACTTC. Based on the CDR3 plus reference TRBV9 and TRBJ2-5, the full variable domain is DSGVTQTPKHLITATGQRVTLRCSPRSGDLSVYWYQQSLDQGLQFLIQYYNGEERAKGNILERFSAQQFPDLHSELNLSSLELGDSALYFCASSVGGGEAETQYFGPGTRLLVL.

The table lists this clonotype with many counts. The V call is TRBV19, the J call TRBJ2-1; 10 nucleotides align to TRBD2. Germline V gene lookup returns CDR1 LNHDA and CDR2 SQIVND (reference sequence). This CDR3 comprises 15 residues. After removal of 6 bases from V and 9 bases from J, the junction contained 11 bases not matched to a gene. The CDR3 spells CASSRVAGGLVEQFF. Written as DNA, the CDR3 is TGTGCCAGTAGCCGCGTAGCGGGGGGCCTCGTTGAGCAGTTCTTC.

For this clonotype: A clone one base away is much larger, so this may be a read error. This chain connects TRBV13 to TRBJ2-6; tentatively, D is TRBD1 (5 bases). The CDR3 is 14 amino acids. Germline lookup yields CDR1 PRHDT and CDR2 FYEKMQ (reference sequence). DNA of the CDR3: TGTGCCAGCAGCTTACTCTCTGGGGCCAACGTCCTGATTTTC. It encodes CASSLLSGANVLIF.

The table lists this clonotype with many counts. The genes are TRBV6-1 and TRBJ2-7, with D uncertain. The germline CDR1 and CDR2 sequences are MNHNS and SASEGT. The V and J ends lost 3 bases and 0 bases respectively, with 18 bases between them. The CDR3 is 17 amino acids. Here the CDR3 DNA reads TGTGCCAGCAGTGAGAGAACGGCAGGCTTCCGCTCCTACGAGCAGTACTTC. Protein product: CASSERTAGFRSYEQYF.

Many counts were recorded for this clonotype. The chain links TRBV7-2 to TRBJ1-2, with 8 bases matching TRBD1. CDR3 length equals 14 residues. CDR1 and CDR2 from the germline V gene are SGHTA and FQGNSA. V shed 5 bases and J 2 bases; nucleotides not matched to a gene: 4. In DNA form, the CDR3 reads TGTGCCAGCAGCCGACAGGGGCCGAACTATGGCTACACCTTC. Translated: CASSRQGPNYGYTF.

This clonotype was found many times. The genes are TRBV10-2 and TRBJ2-2; no reliable D call. Germline loops: CDR1 WSHSY, CDR2 SAAADI. V lost 7 bases and J lost 2, with 8 bases in between. The CDR3 contains 13 residues. The CDR3 bases are TGCGCCAGCAAACAGTTCAACACCGGGGAGCTGTTTTTT. Its translation: CASKQFNTGELFF.